This T cell receptor (beta chain) came from a study of radiation and T cells in renal cell carcinoma. The study's findings and limits: Top tumor clonotypes rose in blood 2 weeks post-radiation, then contracted.

A remark on this clone: The target antigen is unknown.

Sequencing used immunoSEQ multiplex PCR; TCRdb keeps in-frame clones, though not all of them. The data show about 130,000 clones, roughly 77% seen once. Time point indicated: blood 2 weeks post-SBRT. Treatment indicated: 15 Gy SBRT to primary tumor, nephrectomy 4 weeks later. This CDR3 is built from 15 residues. In germline, CDR1 is MNHNY, CDR2 SVGAGI (reference sequence). With 3 bases removed from V and 2 bases from J, the gap between germline ends came to 11 bases. V and J are TRBV6-6 and TRBJ1-3, with D perhaps TRBD1 (5 bases). The source is a woman aged 55-70 years with renal cell carcinoma. This specimen was blood, taken from a patient whose treatment included radiotherapy and nephrectomy. This CDR3 reads CASSYGETAGNTIYF. For the CDR3, the DNA is TGTGCCAGCAGTTATGGGGAGACAGCTGGAAACACCATATATTTT.